This T cell receptor (beta chain) stems from a study of molecular identifiers for immune sequencing clone quantification. Germline V gives CDR1 SGDLS, CDR2 YYNGEE. The CDR3 spans 14 residues. Trimming left V 4 bases short and J 4 bases short, with 14 bases between. TCRdb redid the calling of the PCR reads with MiXCR, one entry per CDR3 protein. The sample lists about 640,000 distinct CDR3 sequences; 20% were seen once. This rearrangement joins TRBV9 to TRBJ1-1; tentative D call: TRBD1 (5 bases). The receptor was isolated from a human donor in good health. Some libraries in this study had Jurkat cell RNA spiked in. Source material: naive CD8+ T cells from blood, with Jurkat cell RNA spiked in. As for subset: FACS-sorted CD8+CD4-CCR7+CD45RA+ naive T cells. The CDR3 sequence: CASSSGGAGTEAFF. In DNA, the CDR3 is TGTGCCAGCAGCTCGGGAGGGGCGGGCACTGAAGCTTTCTTT. The whole variable domain, filled in from reference TRBV9 and TRBJ1-1, reads DSGVTQTPKHLITATGQRVTLRCSPRSGDLSVYWYQQSLDQGLQFLIQYYNGEERAKGNILERFSAQQFPDLHSELNLSSLELGDSALYFCASSSGGAGTEAFFGQGTRLTVV.